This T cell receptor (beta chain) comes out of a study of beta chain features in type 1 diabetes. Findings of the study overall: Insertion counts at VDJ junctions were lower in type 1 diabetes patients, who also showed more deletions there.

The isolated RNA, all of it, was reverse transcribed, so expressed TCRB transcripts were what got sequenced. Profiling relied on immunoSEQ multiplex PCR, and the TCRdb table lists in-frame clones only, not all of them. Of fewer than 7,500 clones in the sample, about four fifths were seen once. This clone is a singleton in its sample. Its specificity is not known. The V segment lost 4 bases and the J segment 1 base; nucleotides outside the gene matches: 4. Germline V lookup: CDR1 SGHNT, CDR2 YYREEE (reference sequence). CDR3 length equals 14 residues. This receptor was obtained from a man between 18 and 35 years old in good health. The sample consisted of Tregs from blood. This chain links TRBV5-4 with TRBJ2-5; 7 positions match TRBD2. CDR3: CASSPRTSQETQYF. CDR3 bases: TGTGCCAGCAGCCCCCGGACTAGCCAAGAGACCCAGTACTTC.